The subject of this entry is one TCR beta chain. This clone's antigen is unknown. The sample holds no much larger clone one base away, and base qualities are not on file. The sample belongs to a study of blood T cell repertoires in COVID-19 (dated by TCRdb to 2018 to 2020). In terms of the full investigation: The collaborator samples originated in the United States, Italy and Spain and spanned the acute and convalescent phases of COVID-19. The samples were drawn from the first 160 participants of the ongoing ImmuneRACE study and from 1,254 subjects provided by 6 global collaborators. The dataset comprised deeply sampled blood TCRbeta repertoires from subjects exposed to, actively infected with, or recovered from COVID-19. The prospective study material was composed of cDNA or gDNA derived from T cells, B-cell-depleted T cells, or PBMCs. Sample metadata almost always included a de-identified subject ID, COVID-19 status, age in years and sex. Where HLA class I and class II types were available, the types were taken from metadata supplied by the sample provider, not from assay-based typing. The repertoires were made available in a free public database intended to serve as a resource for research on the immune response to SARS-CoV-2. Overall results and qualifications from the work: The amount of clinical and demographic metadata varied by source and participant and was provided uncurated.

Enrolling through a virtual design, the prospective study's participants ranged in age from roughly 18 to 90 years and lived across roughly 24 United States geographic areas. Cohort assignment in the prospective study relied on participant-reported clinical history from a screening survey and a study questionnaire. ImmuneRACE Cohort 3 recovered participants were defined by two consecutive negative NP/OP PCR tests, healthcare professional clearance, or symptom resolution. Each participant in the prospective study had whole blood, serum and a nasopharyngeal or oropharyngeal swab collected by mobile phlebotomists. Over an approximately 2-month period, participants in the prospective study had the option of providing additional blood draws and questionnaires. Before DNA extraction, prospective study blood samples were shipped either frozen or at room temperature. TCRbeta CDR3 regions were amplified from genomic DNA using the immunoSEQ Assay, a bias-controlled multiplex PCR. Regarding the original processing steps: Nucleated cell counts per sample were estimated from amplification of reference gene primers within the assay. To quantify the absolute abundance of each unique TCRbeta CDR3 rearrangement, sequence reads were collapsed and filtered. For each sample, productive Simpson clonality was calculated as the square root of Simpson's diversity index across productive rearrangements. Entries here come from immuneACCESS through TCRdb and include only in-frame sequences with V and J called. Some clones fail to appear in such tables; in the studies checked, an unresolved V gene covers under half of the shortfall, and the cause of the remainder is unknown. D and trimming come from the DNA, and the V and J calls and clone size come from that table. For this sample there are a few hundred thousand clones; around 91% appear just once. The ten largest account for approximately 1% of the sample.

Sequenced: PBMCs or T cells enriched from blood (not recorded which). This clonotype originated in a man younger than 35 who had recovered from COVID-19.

The sequenced DNA: TGTGCCAGCAGCCAATCGACAGGGGGTAGCAATCAGCCCCAGCATTTT. Translated, this gives CASSQSTGGSNQPQHF. The chain employs TRBV4-2 and TRBJ1-5, with 9 middle bases fitting TRBD1. Reading from cysteine to phenylalanine, the CDR3 counts 16 amino acids. Just the 48-base CDR3 DNA is kept, in frame starting at base 1. The germline V gene sets CDR1 to LGHNA and CDR2 to YNFKEQ. Trimming takes 2 bases off V and 0 bases off J; junction bases not matched to a gene: 2.